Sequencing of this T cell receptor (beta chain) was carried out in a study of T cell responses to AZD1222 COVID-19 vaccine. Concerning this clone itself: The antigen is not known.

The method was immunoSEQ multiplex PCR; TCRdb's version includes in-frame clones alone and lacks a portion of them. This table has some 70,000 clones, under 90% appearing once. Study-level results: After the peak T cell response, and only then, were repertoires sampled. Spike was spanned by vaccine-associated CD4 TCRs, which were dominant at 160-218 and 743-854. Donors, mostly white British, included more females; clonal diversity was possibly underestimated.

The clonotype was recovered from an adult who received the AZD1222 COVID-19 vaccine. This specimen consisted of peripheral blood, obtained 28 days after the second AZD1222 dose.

CDR3 sequence reads: CASSSFSPSFPREEYNEQFF. CDR3 DNA sequence: TGTGCCAGCAGCTCATTCTCCCCGTCCTTCCCGCGTGAGGAGTACAATGAGCAGTTCTTC. The chain uses TRBV5-5 and TRBJ2-1; D unclear. The CDR3 is made up of 20 amino acids. Germline V gives CDR1 SGHKS, CDR2 YYEKEE (reference sequence). V dropped 3 bases and J dropped 4 bases, with 29 bases sitting between them.